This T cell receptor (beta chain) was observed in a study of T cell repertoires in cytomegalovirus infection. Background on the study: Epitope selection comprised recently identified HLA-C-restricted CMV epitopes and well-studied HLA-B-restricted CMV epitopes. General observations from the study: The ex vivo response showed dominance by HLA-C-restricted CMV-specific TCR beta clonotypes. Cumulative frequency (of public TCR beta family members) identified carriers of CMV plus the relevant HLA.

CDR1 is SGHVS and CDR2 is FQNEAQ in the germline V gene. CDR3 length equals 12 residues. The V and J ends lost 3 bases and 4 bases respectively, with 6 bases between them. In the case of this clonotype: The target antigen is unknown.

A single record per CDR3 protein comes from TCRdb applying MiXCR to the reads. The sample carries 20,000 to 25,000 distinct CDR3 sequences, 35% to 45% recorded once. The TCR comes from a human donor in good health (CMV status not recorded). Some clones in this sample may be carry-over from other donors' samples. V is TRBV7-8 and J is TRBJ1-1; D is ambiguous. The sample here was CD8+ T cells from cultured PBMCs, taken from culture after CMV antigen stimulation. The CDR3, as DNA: TGTGCCAGCAGCTTCAGAGCCACTGAAGCTTTCTTT. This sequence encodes CASSFRATEAFF. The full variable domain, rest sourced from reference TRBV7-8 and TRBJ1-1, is GAGVSQSPRYKVAKRGQDVALRCDPISGHVSLFWYQQALGQGPEFLTYFQNEAQLDKSGLPSDRFFAERPEGSVSTLKIQRTQQEDSAVYLCASSFRATEAFFGQGTRLTVV.